The 27 T cell receptor beta chains below come from one sample, sequenced in a study of cytotoxic CD8 clonotypes in ibrutinib-treated CLL. Profiled with immunoSEQ multiplex PCR; TCRdb holds only in-frame clones, not every one. The table has around 25,000 clones, approximately 67% seen once; the top ten hold around 54%. The sequencing here drew on PBMCs, taken at disease progression, from a patient treated with ibrutinib. The receptor set was obtained from a human donor with chronic lymphocytic leukemia.

This rearrangement joins TRBV29-1 to TRBJ1-1; no firm D call. The CDR3 is 14 residues long. V was cut by 4 bases and J by 3 bases, with 15 bases left in between. Germline CDR1 is SQVTM and CDR2 is ANQGSEA. The CDR3 here is CSVASGIRDTEAFF. The CDR3 DNA reads as TGCAGCGTTGCTTCCGGCATTAGGGACACTGAAGCTTTCTTT.

The chain is built from TRBV6-6 and TRBJ1-1; D is perhaps TRBD1 (5 bases). Germline loops: CDR1 MNHNY, CDR2 SVGAGI (reference sequence). This CDR3 has 13 amino acids. Between the trimmed V and J ends, which lost 2 bases and 4 bases, there was a span of 8 bases. CDR3 coding DNA: TGTGCCAGCAGTTACGTAGGGGCCACTGAAGCTTTCTTT. Protein product: CASSYVGATEAFF.

J is TRBJ2-4 and V is TRBV27; no clear D. The germline V gene encodes CDR1 MNHEY and CDR2 SMNVEV (reference sequence). This CDR3 spans 13 amino acids. Deletions cut 2 bases from V and 12 bases from J, with 14 bases between. In nucleotides, the CDR3 is TGTGCCAGCAGTTTAAACCCTTCCTCTCCTCAGTACTTC. It yields the protein CASSLNPSSPQYF.

This chain joins TRBV15 and TRBJ1-2, with a tentative D call TRBD1 (5 bases). Germline-derived CDR1 and CDR2 are LNHNV and YYDKDF (reference sequence). V was cut by 8 bases and J by 0 bases, with 25 bases left in between. The CDR3 totals 18 residues. CDR3 residues: CATAEGSSSMGANYGYTF. CDR3 sequence (DNA): TGTGCCACCGCGGAGGGGAGTTCGTCTATGGGAGCTAACTATGGCTACACCTTC. The full variable domain, in which reference TRBV15 and TRBJ1-2 provide the parts outside the CDR3, is DAMVIQNPRYQVTQFGKPVTLSCSQTLNHNVMYWYQQKSSQAPKLLFHYYDKDFNNEADTPDNFQSRRPNTSFCFLDIRSPGLGDTAMYLCATAEGSSSMGANYGYTFGSGTRLTVV.

The chain carries TRBV19 and TRBJ1-2; 10 bases map to TRBD1. V was clipped by 6 bases and J by 0 bases; unmatched bases: 16. This CDR3 comprises 19 residues. The germline V gene has CDR1 LNHDA and CDR2 SQIVND (reference sequence). The DNA of the CDR3 is TGTGCCAGTAGCCCCCCTCCTGGGACAGGGGAGTTAGCTAACTATGGCTACACCTTC. Translated: CASSPPPGTGELANYGYTF.

J is TRBJ1-1 and V is TRBV7-9; D perhaps matches TRBD1 (5 bases). The germline CDR1 and CDR2 sequences are SEHNR and FQNEAQ (reference sequence). V gave up 3 bases and J gave up 5 bases, with 7 bases separating them. The length of the CDR3 is 12 residues. The CDR3 region is CASSLGETEAFF. The CDR3 bases are TGTGCCAGCAGCTTGGGGGAAACTGAAGCTTTCTTT.

V and J are TRBV5-1 and TRBJ1-2; D uncertain. Germline lookup yields CDR1 SGHRS and CDR2 YFSETQ. This CDR3 comprises 13 residues. V shed 0 bases and J shed 6 bases, with 9 bases lying between them. The DNA for the CDR3 is TGCGCCAGCAGCTTGGGGGGAACAGATGGCTACACCTTC. It translates to CASSLGGTDGYTF.

This clone has a handful of counts. V usage is TRBV6-1 and J usage is TRBJ1-5; D gene ambiguous. The germline CDR1 and CDR2 sequences are MNHNS and SASEGT. The V end lost 3 bases, the J end lost 3 bases, and 12 bases lay between the germline ends. The CDR3 extends over 15 amino acids. The CDR3 coding sequence is TGTGCCAGCAGTGAGGATCAGGCTCCCAATCAGCCCCAGCATTTT. This sequence encodes CASSEDQAPNQPQHF.

This chain connects TRBV29-1 to TRBJ1-2; D might be TRBD1 (5 bases). V lost 5 bases, J lost 2 bases, and 24 bases lay in between. The CDR3 covers 17 residues. CDR1 and CDR2 from the germline V gene are SQVTM and ANQGSEA. DNA for the CDR3: TGCAGCGTTTTAAGCGGGAGCCGGGACCGTACCAACTATGGCTACACCTTC. It encodes CSVLSGSRDRTNYGYTF.

This chain connects TRBV9 to TRBJ2-3; 7 bases fit TRBD2. The CDR3 loop spans 15 amino acids. The germline V gene has CDR1 SGDLS and CDR2 YYNGEE. Trimming cost V 4 bases and J 1 base; bases outside gene matches: 6. CDR3 region: CASSPSGGRTDTQYF. The CDR3 DNA sequence: TGTGCCAGCAGCCCTAGCGGCGGGCGCACAGATACGCAGTATTTT.

This clone was seen more than once but under ten times. The rearrangement links TRBV5-1 to TRBJ2-3; a weak D match, TRBD2 (5 bases). The CDR3 is made up of 14 amino acids. From germline, CDR1 is SGHRS and CDR2 YFSETQ. Trimming left V 5 bases short and J 0 bases short, with 10 bases between. Here the CDR3 reads CASRRVVSTDTQYF. The CDR3 DNA is TGCGCCAGCAGGAGGGTGGTTAGCACAGATACGCAGTATTTT.

The chain is built from TRBV19 and TRBJ2-3; 8 positions match TRBD1. The J segment lost 1 base and the V segment lost 5 bases, leaving 8 bases of the junction unmatched. Germline CDR1 is LNHDA and CDR2 is SQIVND (reference sequence). This CDR3 spans 16 amino acids. The CDR3 sequence is CASSGDRGQGTDTQYF. CDR3 in DNA: TGTGCCAGTAGTGGGGATAGGGGACAGGGCACAGATACGCAGTATTTT.

CDR3 protein: CSAPFGYTF. The CDR3 DNA reads as TGCAGTGCTCCTTTCGGCTACACCTTC. J is TRBJ1-2 and V is TRBV20-1; D is ambiguous. V gave up 5 bases and J gave up 8 bases, with 6 bases separating them. The CDR3 totals 9 residues. CDR1 and CDR2 from the germline V gene are DFQATT and SNEGSKA (reference sequence).

By sample share, this clone is medium-sized. This chain joins TRBV7-9 and TRBJ1-6; D unclear. Germline loops: CDR1 SEHNR, CDR2 FQNEAQ (reference sequence). The germline V and J ends were trimmed by 2 bases and 8 bases, with 13 bases remaining between them. The CDR3 consists of 15 residues. The CDR3 DNA reads TGTGCCAGCAGCTTACGGGCAGGCCGCGATTCACCCCTCCACTTT. Protein sequence: CASSLRAGRDSPLHF.

V is TRBV5-6 and J is TRBJ2-5; 8 bases align to TRBD1. The junction had 6 bases not matched to a gene; V was cut back by 3 bases and J by 2 bases. The V gene's germline CDR1 is SGHDT and CDR2 YYEEEE. The CDR3 length is 15 residues. The CDR3 spells CASSSWTGYQETQYF. DNA for the CDR3: TGTGCCAGCAGCTCCTGGACAGGGTATCAAGAGACCCAGTACTTC.

The chain recombines TRBV27 with TRBJ2-5; D gene uncertain. CDR1 and CDR2 (germline): MNHEY, SMNVEV (reference sequence). The CDR3 has 13 amino acids. V shed 6 bases and J shed 5 bases, with 13 bases lying between them. The CDR3 region is CASSFSRSETQYF. The CDR3 coding sequence is TGTGCCAGCAGCTTTAGCCGGTCCGAGACCCAGTACTTC.

This rearrangement joins TRBV4-3 to TRBJ1-4; 7 positions match TRBD1. With 4 bases clipped from V and 6 bases from J, the junction kept 8 bases outside the gene matches. CDR1 LGHNA and CDR2 YSLEER come from the germline V gene. This CDR3 spans 15 amino acids. Here the CDR3 reads CASSRGRGHDEKLFF. CDR3 in DNA: TGCGCCAGCAGCCGGGGGAGGGGGCACGATGAAAAACTGTTTTTT.

V and J are TRBV5-6 and TRBJ1-2; D perhaps matches TRBD1 (5 bases). The germline V gene has CDR1 SGHDT and CDR2 YYEEEE. Between the trimmed V and J ends, which lost 0 bases and 5 bases, there was a span of 17 bases. The CDR3 is 16 amino acids. CDR3 amino acids: CASSLGRGWHMYGYTF. In DNA, the CDR3 is TGTGCCAGCAGCTTGGGCCGGGGGTGGCATATGTATGGCTACACCTTC.

The chain is built from TRBV5-4 and TRBJ1-2; D is uncertain. Germline lookup yields CDR1 SGHNT and CDR2 YYREEE (reference sequence). V gave up 0 bases and J gave up 4 bases, with 7 bases separating them. The CDR3 contains 13 residues. The CDR3 region has the DNA TGTGCCAGCAGCTTGGACAATTCCTATGGCTACACCTTC. This encodes CASSLDNSYGYTF.

The rearrangement links TRBV4-2 to TRBJ1-5; D is unclear. CDR1 LGHNA and CDR2 YNFKEQ come from the germline V gene. The CDR3 spans 14 residues. The V gene lost 3 bases and the J gene lost 3 bases, with 9 bases spanning the gap. This CDR3 reads CASSHSGTNQPQHF. CDR3 DNA sequence: TGTGCCAGCAGCCACTCGGGAACCAATCAGCCCCAGCATTTT.

The gene calls are TRBV19 and TRBJ1-5; D not resolved. Germline CDR1 and CDR2: LNHDA and SQIVND (reference sequence). Trimming shortened V by 3 bases and J by 5 bases, and 8 bases separated the two germline ends. The length of the CDR3 is 13 residues. CDR3 in amino acids: CASSITAYQPQHF. The CDR3 DNA is TGTGCCAGTAGTATCACAGCGTATCAGCCCCAGCATTTT.

The CDR3 protein is CASSIDEAAYTEAFF. CDR3 coding DNA: TGTGCCAGTAGTATAGATGAGGCAGCTTACACTGAAGCTTTCTTT. This chain links TRBV19 with TRBJ1-1; D call uncertain. The germline V gene encodes CDR1 LNHDA and CDR2 SQIVND (reference sequence). Between the trimmed V and J ends, which lost 0 bases and 3 bases, there was a span of 11 bases. The CDR3 contains 15 residues.

The sample holds one count of this clone. The V call is TRBV6-5, the J call TRBJ2-7; possibly TRBD2 for D (6 bases). Trimming took off 10 bases at V and 4 bases at J, with 17 bases between the two ends. CDR3 length: 13 residues. Per the germline V gene, CDR1 is MNHEY and CDR2 is SVGAGI. CDR3 DNA: TGTGCCAACCGGAGGGAGGAGCAATACGAGCAGTACTTC. Its protein product is CANRREEQYEQYF.

This chain links TRBV2 with TRBJ2-3; 10 bases fit TRBD1. The trim removed 4 bases at V and 4 bases at J, leaving 5 bases unmatched. Germline V gene lookup returns CDR1 SNHLY and CDR2 FYNNEI. This CDR3 is 15 amino acids long. The CDR3 DNA reads TGTGCCAGCAGTGCCCGGGACAGGGGTTCAGATACGCAGTATTTT. Encoded protein: CASSARDRGSDTQYF.

The rearrangement uses TRBV5-4 and TRBJ2-3; TRBD2 matches 12 bases. V dropped 4 bases and J dropped 2; count of bases not matched to a gene: 8. Germline V gene data show CDR1 as SGHNT and CDR2 as YYREEE (reference sequence). The CDR3 is 17 amino acids. The CDR3 sequence is CASSPRLAGVSTDTQYF. In DNA, the CDR3 is TGTGCCAGCAGCCCCCGACTAGCGGGGGTCTCCACAGATACGCAGTATTTT.

This clone occurred a few times. The chain carries TRBV6-4 and TRBJ2-2; 8 positions match TRBD1. The CDR3 is made up of 14 amino acids. The germline V gene has CDR1 MRHNA and CDR2 SNTAGT. Trimming cost V 5 bases and J 5 bases; bases outside gene matches: 4. Here the CDR3 DNA reads TGTGCCAGCAGTAGCGACAGGGGTACCGGGGAGCTGTTTTTT. This encodes CASSSDRGTGELFF.

The chain carries TRBV18 and TRBJ2-2, with TRBD2 as a possible D gene (6 bases). This CDR3 region has 16 residues. V was shortened by 3 bases and J by 2 bases, with 13 bases between the two germline ends. Germline CDR1 KGHSH, CDR2 LQKENI. The CDR3 here is CASSPAAGTNTGELFF. Written as DNA, the CDR3 is TGTGCCAGCTCACCGGCCGCAGGGACTAACACCGGGGAGCTGTTTTTT.